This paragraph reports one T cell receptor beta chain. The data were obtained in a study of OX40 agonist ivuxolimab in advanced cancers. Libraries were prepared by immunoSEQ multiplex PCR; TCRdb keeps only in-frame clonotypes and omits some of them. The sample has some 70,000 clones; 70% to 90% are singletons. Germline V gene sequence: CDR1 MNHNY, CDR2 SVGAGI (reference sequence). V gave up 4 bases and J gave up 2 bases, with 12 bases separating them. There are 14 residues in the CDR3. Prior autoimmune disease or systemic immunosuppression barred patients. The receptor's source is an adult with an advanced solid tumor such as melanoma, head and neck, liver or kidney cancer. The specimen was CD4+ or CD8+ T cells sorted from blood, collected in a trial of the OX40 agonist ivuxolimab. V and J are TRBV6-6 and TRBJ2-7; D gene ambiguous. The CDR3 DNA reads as TGTGCCAGCAGTTCTAGTAGGCCGCCCTACGAGCAGTACTTC. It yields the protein CASSSSRPPYEQYF.